This TCR beta chain was profiled in a study of vaccination effects on CD4 cells after COVID-19. Regarding the study as a whole: Few convalescent patients and no early post-infection timepoints were included in the study.

ViraFEST assay sequencing came after antigen-specific CD4+ T cells were expanded with viral peptide pools. A roughly ten-day culture period preceded the isolation of CD4+ T cells. This individual contracted SARS-CoV-2 between March and December 2020, as verified by PCR. Each culture had half its medium swapped for IL-2 medium on days 3 and 7. Germline trimming cut 2 bases from V and 2 bases from J; bases unmatched to any gene: 2. The CDR3 spans 13 residues. Germline V gene data show CDR1 as GTSNPN and CDR2 as SVGIG (reference sequence). TCRdb keeps only in-frame clones here, not all; method: immunoSEQ multiplex PCR. The table has around 24,000 clones, 60% to 80% seen once. This clone is labeled as large. Its antigen is not known.

This specimen was CD4+ T cells from PBMCs cultured with SARS-CoV-2 spike peptides, taken before COVID-19 vaccination. The origin of this receptor is a human donor who had a prior SARS-CoV-2 infection. The chain employs TRBV30 and TRBJ1-1; 7 bases map to TRBD1. Here the CDR3 reads CAWSRDSNTEAFF. The CDR3 bases are TGTGCCTGGAGTAGGGACAGTAACACTGAAGCTTTCTTT.